Below, one TCR beta chain is given with its context. These data come from a study of blood T cell repertoires in COVID-19. Some clones are missing from TCRdb's copy, which holds only in-frame ones; the method was immunoSEQ multiplex PCR. Of 200,000 to 250,000 clones in the sample, about 90% were seen once. There are 18 residues in the CDR3. Sequenced sample: peripheral blood. The V and J genes are TRBV21-1 and TRBJ1-5. TRBV21-1 is described as a pseudogene. The TCR was taken from a woman aged 18-29 years who had recovered from COVID-19. The CDR3 protein is CASSKGEGGAETNQPQHF. CDR3 nucleotide sequence: TGTGCCAGCAGCAAGGGCGAAGGAGGGGCAGAGACCAATCAGCCCCAGCATTTT.